Listed here are 15 T cell receptor beta chains from one sample, sequenced in a study of Graves' ophthalmopathy and Graves' hyperthyroidism. Amplifying from RNA transcripts, the study obtained TCR beta CDR3 regions. The first round was an RT-PCR with HTBI primers, and the second round was a multiplex PCR. TCRdb itself ran the multiplex PCR reads through MiXCR, one entry per CDR3 protein. The sample lists roughly 350,000 distinct CDR3 sequences, about a sixth seen once, with roughly 2.3% in the top ten. Sample: peripheral blood. Source of these receptors: an adult woman with stable Graves' hyperthyroidism.

This clonotype was picked up many times. The chain recombines TRBV12-3 or TRBV12-4 with TRBJ2-2; no clear D. This CDR3 spans 15 amino acids. V lost 3 bases and J lost 0, with 8 bases in between. The CDR3 region has the DNA TGTGCCAGCAGTTTGAGAGCGTCGAACACCGGGGAGCTGTTTTTT. Residues: CASSLRASNTGELFF.

This chain links TRBV6-5 with TRBJ2-7; D remains ambiguous. Per germline, CDR1 MNHEY and CDR2 SVGAGI. The CDR3 contains 14 residues. Trimming cost V 0 bases and J 7 bases, with 13 bases left between them. The CDR3 region has the DNA TGTGCCAGCAGTTACTCATCCCGGGTCAATGAGCAGTACTTC. Amino acids: CASSYSSRVNEQYF.

This clonotype has a count of ten or more. This chain uses TRBV6-1 with TRBJ2-5; no firm D call. Germline CDR1 MNHNS, CDR2 SASEGT. V was trimmed by 0 bases and J by 1 base, leaving 12 bases between them. The CDR3 runs 16 residues. The CDR3 DNA follows: TGTGCCAGCAGTGAAGCACCCTCCGGTCCCCAAGAGACCCAGTACTTC. Translation: CASSEAPSGPQETQYF.

The table lists this clonotype with many counts. The genes are TRBV11-2 and TRBJ2-7; D is possibly TRBD1 or TRBD2 (5 bases each). The germline V and J ends were trimmed by 5 bases and 5 bases, with 19 bases remaining between them. Germline V lookup: CDR1 SGHAT, CDR2 FQNNGV. This CDR3 is 15 amino acids long. CDR3 loop: CASSTYRGKGDEQYF. The CDR3 nucleotides read TGTGCCAGCAGCACTTACCGGGGCAAGGGAGACGAGCAGTACTTC.

This clonotype was observed many times. This CDR3 is CASSQYPLSGGPRPGELFF. The CDR3 DNA reads TGCGCCAGCAGCCAGTATCCATTAAGTGGCGGTCCGCGGCCCGGGGAGCTGTTTTTT. The chain has TRBV4-1 and TRBJ2-2; no clear D. Germline V gene data show CDR1 as MGHRA and CDR2 as YSYEKL. CDR3 length equals 19 residues. The V and J ends lost 3 bases and 6 bases respectively, with 26 bases between them.

This clonotype was counted at least ten times. This chain uses TRBV7-9 with TRBJ2-2, with D uncertain. Germline-derived CDR1 and CDR2 are SEHNR and FQNEAQ (reference sequence). Trimming stripped 10 bases from V and 8 bases from J, with 20 bases between. This CDR3 has 14 residues. The CDR3: CAIFRARTAGELFF. The CDR3 DNA is TGTGCCATTTTTAGAGCTAGGACGGCGGGGGAGCTGTTTTTT.

This chain connects TRBV5-1 to TRBJ2-5; a possible D gene is TRBD1 (6 bases). The CDR3 spans 16 residues. Trimming left V 5 bases short and J 7 bases short, with 24 bases between. CDR1 and CDR2 (germline): SGHRS, YFSETQ. Here the CDR3 reads CASRGQGIREIATQYF. CDR3 coding DNA: TGCGCCAGCAGGGGCCAGGGGATTAGGGAGATCGCGACCCAGTACTTC.

Ten or more counts support this clonotype. The rearrangement uses TRBV9 and TRBJ2-7, with a tentative D call TRBD2 (5 bases). This CDR3 region has 14 residues. Germline assignment: CDR1 SGDLS and CDR2 YYNGEE. Trimming left V 4 bases short and J 2 bases short, with 13 bases between. CDR3 DNA sequence: TGTGCCAGCAGCATAGGACTTGGGGCCTACGAGCAGTACTTC. It is translated as CASSIGLGAYEQYF.

Many counts were recorded for this clonotype. The J gene is TRBJ1-6, the V gene TRBV27; possible D gene TRBD1, 6 bases. Germline values: CDR1 MNHEY, CDR2 SMNVEV (reference sequence). Trimming shortened V by 6 bases and J by 9 bases, and 21 bases separated the two germline ends. The CDR3 covers 16 residues. CDR3 protein: CASSREGVQGFSPLHF. Here the CDR3 DNA reads TGTGCCAGCAGCCGAGAGGGGGTCCAGGGCTTTTCACCCCTCCACTTT.

In this sample, this clonotype turned up many times. The chain couples TRBV7-2 to TRBJ1-1; 9 bases align to TRBD1. The CDR3 runs to 15 residues. V dropped 5 bases and J dropped 2; count of bases not matched to a gene: 6. CDR1 and CDR2 (germline): SGHTA, FQGNSA. CDR3 sequence: CASSREGQGNTEAFF. The CDR3 DNA follows: TGTGCCAGCAGCCGGGAGGGACAGGGAAACACTGAAGCTTTCTTT.

The sample holds many counts of this clonotype. This rearrangement joins TRBV6-1 to TRBJ2-2; 7 nucleotides align to TRBD1. Germline V lookup: CDR1 MNHNS, CDR2 SASEGT. V was clipped by 4 bases and J by 3 bases; unmatched bases: 8. The CDR3 is made up of 16 amino acids. The CDR3: CASSVFGQVDTGELFF. The CDR3 DNA reads as TGTGCCAGCAGTGTTTTCGGACAGGTGGACACCGGGGAGCTGTTTTTT.

This clonotype showed up many times. The V call is TRBV28, the J call TRBJ2-7; tentatively, D is TRBD2 (5 bases). This CDR3 has 15 amino acids. CDR1 is MDHEN, CDR2 SYDVKM, per germline. Trimming cost V 6 bases and J 2 bases, with 17 bases left between them. CDR3 bases: TGTGCCAGCAGAAATGGCCAGCGGCACCCCTACGAGCAGTACTTC. Its protein is CASRNGQRHPYEQYF. Variable domain in full (rest from reference TRBV28 and TRBJ2-7): DVKVTQSSRYLVKRTGEKVFLECVQDMDHENMFWYRQDPGLGLRLIYFSYDVKMKEKGDIPEGYSVSREKKERFSLILESASTNQTSMYLCASRNGQRHPYEQYFGPGTRLTVT.

V usage is TRBV6-1 and J usage is TRBJ1-2, with TRBD1 matching over 10 bases. Germline V gene lookup returns CDR1 MNHNS and CDR2 SASEGT. V was clipped by 4 bases and J by 2 bases; unmatched bases: 4. CDR3 length: 15 amino acids. CDR3 nucleotides: TGTGCCAGCAGTGCCGGGACAGGGGAAAACTATGGCTACACCTTC. Translating it yields CASSAGTGENYGYTF.

This clonotype was recorded a few times. This sequence joins TRBV5-4 and TRBJ2-7; D gene ambiguous. V lost 5 bases and J lost 3, with 21 bases in between. This CDR3 comprises 16 residues. Germline CDR1 reads SGHNT; CDR2 reads YYREEE (reference sequence). This CDR3 reads CASSERVGTRRYEQYF. The CDR3 nucleotides are TGTGCCAGCAGTGAACGGGTTGGAACGAGACGCTACGAGCAGTACTTC.

The V and J genes are TRBV14 and TRBJ2-2, with 8 bases matching TRBD1. This CDR3 contains 18 residues. Trimming at V came to 0 bases and at J to 1 base, leaving 7 bases not matched to a gene. Germline V gives CDR1 SGHDN, CDR2 FVKESK. For the CDR3, the DNA is TGTGCCAGCAGCCAAGATAAGTCCGGGACAGGGAACACCGGGGAGCTGTTTTTT. Its translation is CASSQDKSGTGNTGELFF. Looking up the rest from reference TRBV14 and TRBJ2-2 gives the full variable domain: EAGVTQFPSHSVIEKGQTVTLRCDPISGHDNLYWYRRVMGKEIKFLLHFVKESKQDESGMPNNRFLAERTGGTYSTLKVQPAELEDSGVYFCASSQDKSGTGNTGELFFGEGSRLTVL.